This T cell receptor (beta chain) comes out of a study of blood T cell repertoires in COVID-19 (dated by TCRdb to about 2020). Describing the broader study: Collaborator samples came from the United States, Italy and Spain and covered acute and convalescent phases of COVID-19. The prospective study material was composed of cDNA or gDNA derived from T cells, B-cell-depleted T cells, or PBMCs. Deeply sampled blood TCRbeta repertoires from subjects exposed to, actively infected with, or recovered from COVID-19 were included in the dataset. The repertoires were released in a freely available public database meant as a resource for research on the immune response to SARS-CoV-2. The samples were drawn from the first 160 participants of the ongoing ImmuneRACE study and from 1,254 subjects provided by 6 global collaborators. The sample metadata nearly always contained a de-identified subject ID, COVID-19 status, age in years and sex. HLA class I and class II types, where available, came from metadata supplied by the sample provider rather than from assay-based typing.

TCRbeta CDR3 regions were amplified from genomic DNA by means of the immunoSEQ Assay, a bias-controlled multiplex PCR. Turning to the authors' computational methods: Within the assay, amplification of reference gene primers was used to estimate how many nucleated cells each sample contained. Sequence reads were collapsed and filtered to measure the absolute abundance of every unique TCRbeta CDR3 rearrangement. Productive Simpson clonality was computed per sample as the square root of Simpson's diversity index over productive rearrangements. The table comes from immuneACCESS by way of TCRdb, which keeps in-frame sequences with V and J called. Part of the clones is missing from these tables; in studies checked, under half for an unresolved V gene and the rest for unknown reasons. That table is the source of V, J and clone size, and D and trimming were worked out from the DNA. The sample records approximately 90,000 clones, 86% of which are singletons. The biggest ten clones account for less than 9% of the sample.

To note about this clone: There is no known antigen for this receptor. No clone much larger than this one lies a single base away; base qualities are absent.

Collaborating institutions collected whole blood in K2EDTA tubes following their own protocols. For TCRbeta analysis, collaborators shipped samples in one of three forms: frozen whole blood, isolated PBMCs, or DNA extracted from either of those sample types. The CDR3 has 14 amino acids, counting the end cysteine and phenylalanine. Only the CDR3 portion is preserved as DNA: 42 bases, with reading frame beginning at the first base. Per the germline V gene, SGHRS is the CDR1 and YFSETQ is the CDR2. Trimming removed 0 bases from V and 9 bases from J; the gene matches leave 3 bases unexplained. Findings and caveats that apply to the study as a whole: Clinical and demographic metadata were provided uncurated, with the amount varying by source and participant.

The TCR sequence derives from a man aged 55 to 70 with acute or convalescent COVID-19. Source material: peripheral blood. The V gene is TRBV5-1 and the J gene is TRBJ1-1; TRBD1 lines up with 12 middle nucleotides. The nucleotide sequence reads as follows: TGCGCCAGCAGCTTGGAAGGGACAGGGGGCAAAGCTTTCTTT. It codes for CASSLEGTGGKAFF.